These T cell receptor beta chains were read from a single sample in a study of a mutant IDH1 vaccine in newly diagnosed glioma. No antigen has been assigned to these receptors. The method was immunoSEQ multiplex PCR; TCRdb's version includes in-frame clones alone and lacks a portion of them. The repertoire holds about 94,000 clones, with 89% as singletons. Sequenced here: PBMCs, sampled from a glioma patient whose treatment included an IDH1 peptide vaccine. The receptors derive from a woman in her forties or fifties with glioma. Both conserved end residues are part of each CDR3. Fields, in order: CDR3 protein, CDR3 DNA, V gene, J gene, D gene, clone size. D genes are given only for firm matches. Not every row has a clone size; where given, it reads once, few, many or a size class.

CASSSSGSYNEQFF,TGTGCCAGCAGTTCTAGCGGTTCCTACAATGAGCAGTTCTTC,TRBV27,TRBJ2-1,TRBD2,-
CASSLAAGRRTDTQYF,TGTGCCAGCAGCTTGGCAGCGGGCCGGAGGACAGATACGCAGTATTTT,TRBV5-4,TRBJ2-3,-,-
CASSLLAGGDNEQFF,TGCGCCAGCAGCTTACTAGCGGGAGGGGACAATGAGCAGTTCTTC,TRBV5-1,TRBJ2-1,TRBD2,-
CASSFRYNEQFF,TGTGCCAGCAGTTTCCGTTACAATGAGCAGTTCTTC,TRBV28,TRBJ2-1,-,-
CASRMGGRRNEQFF,TGTGCCAGCAGGATGGGGGGGAGACGAAATGAGCAGTTCTTC,TRBV6-1,TRBJ2-1,TRBD2,-
CASSLGGLTNIQYF,TGTGCCAGCAGCTTAGGGGGGCTCACCAACATTCAGTACTTC,TRBV11-3,TRBJ2-4,-,-
CASSYEGGVTDTQYF,TGTGCCAGCAGTTACGAAGGGGGTGTGACAGATACGCAGTATTTT,TRBV6-6,TRBJ2-3,-,-
CASSWGAPNTDTQYF,TGTGCCAGCAGCTGGGGGGCCCCAAACACAGATACGCAGTATTTT,TRBV5-8,TRBJ2-3,-,-
CASSGQGAGETQYF,TGTGCCAGCAGCGGGCAGGGGGCAGGGGAGACCCAGTACTTC,TRBV9,TRBJ2-5,TRBD1,-
CASSPDRQETQYF,TGTGCCAGCAGCCCAGACAGACAAGAGACCCAGTACTTC,TRBV7-1,TRBJ2-5,-,-
CASSLPTDGNTIYF,TGTGCCAGCAGCTTGCCGACAGACGGAAACACCATATATTTT,TRBV5-6,TRBJ1-3,-,-
CASSTLLNRQPPQETQYF,TGTGCCAGCAGTACCTTACTAAACCGACAGCCTCCTCAAGAGACCCAGTACTTC,TRBV28,TRBJ2-5,-,-
CASTDRVNQPQHF,TGTGCCAGTACGGACAGGGTCAATCAGCCCCAGCATTTT,TRBV19,TRBJ1-5,TRBD1,once
CASSAQMLLAPNEQFF,TGTGCCAGCAGCGCCCAGATGCTGCTAGCGCCTAATGAGCAGTTCTTC,TRBV7-2,TRBJ2-1,-,once
CASSLTLDSYEQYF,TGCGCCAGCAGTCTTACCCTAGACAGCTACGAGCAGTACTTC,TRBV10-2,TRBJ2-7,-,-
CASSSRGSGNTGELFF,TGTGCCAGCAGCTCCCGTGGTAGCGGGAACACCGGGGAGCTGTTTTTT,TRBV7-6,TRBJ2-2,-,-
CAISPQSSYNSPLHF,TGTGCCATCAGTCCACAGAGCTCCTATAATTCACCCCTCCACTTT,TRBV10-3,TRBJ1-6,-,-
CASSLGTRGGPYNEQFF,TGTGCCAGCAGCTTAGGCACACGGGGGGGCCCCTACAATGAGCAGTTCTTC,TRBV7-9,TRBJ2-1,TRBD2,-
CASSRWGHGTEAFF,TGCGCCAGCAGCCGGTGGGGGCATGGCACTGAAGCTTTCTTT,TRBV10-1,TRBJ1-1,-,-
CASSDVAGTNTEAFF,TGTGCCAGCAGTGACGTGGCAGGGACGAACACTGAAGCTTTCTTT,TRBV2,TRBJ1-1,-,-
CAITAQGPGTQYF,TGTGCCATCACCGCACAGGGACCCGGTACGCAGTATTTT,TRBV10-3,TRBJ2-3,-,-
CASIDWRQETQYF,TGTGCCAGCATTGACTGGAGGCAAGAGACCCAGTACTTC,TRBV28,TRBJ2-5,-,once
CASSVGVGGISYEQYF,TGTGCCAGCAGCGTAGGTGTAGGTGGGATCTCCTACGAGCAGTACTTC,TRBV9,TRBJ2-7,-,-
CAISPYRAHDGETQYF,TGTGCCATTTCCCCCTATCGAGCCCATGATGGGGAGACCCAGTACTTC,TRBV10-3,TRBJ2-5,-,-
CASSLGLYNEQFF,TGTGCCAGCAGCCTAGGACTATACAATGAGCAGTTCTTC,TRBV28,TRBJ2-1,-,-
CASSVGVGETDTQYF,TGTGCCAGCAGCGTAGGGGTGGGAGAAACAGATACGCAGTATTTT,TRBV9,TRBJ2-3,-,-
CASGSRSSYEQYF,TGTGCCAGCGGGAGTAGGAGCTCCTACGAGCAGTACTTC,TRBV27,TRBJ2-7,-,-
CASSDSKIDRAGELFF,TGTGCCAGCAGTGACTCGAAAATTGACAGGGCCGGGGAGCTGTTTTTT,TRBV6-4,TRBJ2-2,TRBD1,-